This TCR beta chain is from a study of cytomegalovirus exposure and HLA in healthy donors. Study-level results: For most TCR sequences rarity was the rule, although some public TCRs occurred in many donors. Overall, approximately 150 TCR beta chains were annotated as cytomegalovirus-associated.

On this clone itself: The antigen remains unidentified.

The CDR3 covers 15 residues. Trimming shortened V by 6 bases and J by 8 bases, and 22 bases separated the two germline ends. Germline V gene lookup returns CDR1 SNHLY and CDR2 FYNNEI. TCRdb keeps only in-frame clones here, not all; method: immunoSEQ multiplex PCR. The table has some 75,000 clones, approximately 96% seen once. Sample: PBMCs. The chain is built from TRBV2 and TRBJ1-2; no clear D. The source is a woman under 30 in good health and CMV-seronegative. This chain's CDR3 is CASSLGPAGNKGYTF. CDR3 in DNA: TGTGCCAGCAGCCTTGGGCCGGCCGGGAACAAGGGCTACACCTTC.